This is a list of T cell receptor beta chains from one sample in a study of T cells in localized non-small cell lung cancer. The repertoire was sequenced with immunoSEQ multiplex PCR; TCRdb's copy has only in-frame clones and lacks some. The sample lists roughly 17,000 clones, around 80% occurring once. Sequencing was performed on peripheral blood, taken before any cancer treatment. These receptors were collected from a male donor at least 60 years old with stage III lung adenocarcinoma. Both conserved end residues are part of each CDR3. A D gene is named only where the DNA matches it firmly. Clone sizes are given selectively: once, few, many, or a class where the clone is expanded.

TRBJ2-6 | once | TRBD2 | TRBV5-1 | TGCGCCAGCAGCTTTGTAGTAGCGGGGGGCCTTACTGGGGCCAACGTCCTGACTTTC | CASSFVVAGGLTGANVLTF
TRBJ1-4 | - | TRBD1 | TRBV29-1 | TGCAGCGTCAGACAGGGTAATGAAAAACTGTTTTTT | CSVRQGNEKLFF
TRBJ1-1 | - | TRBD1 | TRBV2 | TGTGCCAGCAGGGATGACAGGGGACCTGAAGCTTTCTTT | CASRDDRGPEAFF
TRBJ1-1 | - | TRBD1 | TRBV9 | TGTGCCAGCAGCCCTAAGACAGGGGCCCAGAACACTGAAGCTTTCTTT | CASSPKTGAQNTEAFF
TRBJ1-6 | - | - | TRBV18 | TGTGCCAGCTCGCAGCGGCGACTCGGAAGCTCCTATAATTCACCCCTCCACTTT | CASSQRRLGSSYNSPLHF
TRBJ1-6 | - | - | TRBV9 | TGTGCCAGCAGCGCCCGGTTAGATAATTCACCCCTCCACTTT | CASSARLDNSPLHF
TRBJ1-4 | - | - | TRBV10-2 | TGCGCCAGCAGTGGTAGTAGCGGCCGCGAAAAACTGTTTTTT | CASSGSSGREKLFF
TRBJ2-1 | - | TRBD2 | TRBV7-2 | TGTGCCAGCAGCTTACAATGGGTAGCGGGGGCGGCGAATGAGCAGTTCTTC | CASSLQWVAGAANEQFF
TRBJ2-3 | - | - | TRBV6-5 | TGTGCCAGCAGTCCGGCCCTAGGTGGAGATACGCAGTATTTT | CASSPALGGDTQYF
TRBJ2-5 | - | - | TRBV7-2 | TGTGCCAGCAGTGTTAAGGCAGGAGAGACCCAGTACTTC | CASSVKAGETQYF
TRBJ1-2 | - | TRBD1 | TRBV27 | TGTGCCAGCAGTTTATCGGTCAGGGGGGGCGACTATGGCTACACCTTC | CASSLSVRGGDYGYTF
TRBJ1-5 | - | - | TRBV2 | TGTGCCAGCAGCGCAGGGGATCAGCCCCAGCATTTT | CASSAGDQPQHF
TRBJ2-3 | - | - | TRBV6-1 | TGTGCCAGCAGTACCATGGTCCTCATAGATACGCAGTATTTT | CASSTMVLIDTQYF
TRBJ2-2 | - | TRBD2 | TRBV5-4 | TGTGCCAGCAGCTGGTTGGGGGGGACCGGGGAGCTGTTTTTT | CASSWLGGTGELFF
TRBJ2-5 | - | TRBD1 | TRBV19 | TGTGCCAGTAGTATAGACAGGGGGACGACCCAGTACTTC | CASSIDRGTTQYF
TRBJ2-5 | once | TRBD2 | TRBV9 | TGTGCCAGCAGCGTAGCTAGCGGGAACCAAGAGACCCAGTACTTC | CASSVASGNQETQYF
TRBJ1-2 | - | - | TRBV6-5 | TGTGCCAGCAGTATCTACGCTAACTATGGCTACACCTTC | CASSIYANYGYTF
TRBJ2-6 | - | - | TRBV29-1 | TGCAGCGTTCCGTGGCATAGCATACAAAGTCGGGCCAACGTCCTGACTTTC | CSVPWHSIQSRANVLTF
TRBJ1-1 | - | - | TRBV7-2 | TGTGCCAGCAGCTTAGCGCCCCAGATGAACACTGAAGCTTTCTTT | CASSLAPQMNTEAFF
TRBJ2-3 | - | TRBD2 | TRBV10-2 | TGCGCCAGCAGTGAGCAGCGGGGACTGACAGATACGCAGTATTTT | CASSEQRGLTDTQYF
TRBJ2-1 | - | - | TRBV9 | TGTGCCAGCAGCGACAACCCGGGACAACCCGCGGCGGAGCAGTTCTTC | CASSDNPGQPAAEQFF
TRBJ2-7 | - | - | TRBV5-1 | TGCGCCAGCAGCCCTGGACAGATCGACGACGAGCAGTACTTC | CASSPGQIDDEQYF
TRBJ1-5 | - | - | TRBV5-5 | TGCGCCAGCAGCCAAGTTGGGGGGCGAGGCAATCAGCCCCAGCATTTT | CASSQVGGRGNQPQHF
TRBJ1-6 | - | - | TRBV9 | TGTGCCAGCAGCGTAGGACAGCTGAATTCACCCCTCCACTTT | CASSVGQLNSPLHF
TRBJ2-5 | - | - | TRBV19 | TGTGCCAGTAGTAGACTGGTCCAAGAGACCCAGTACTTC | CASSRLVQETQYF
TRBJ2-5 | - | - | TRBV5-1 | TGCGCCAGCAGCTTGGCCATCGGGTTGGCCCAGTACTTC | CASSLAIGLAQYF
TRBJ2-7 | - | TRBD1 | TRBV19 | TGTGCCAGTAGTATAGGAAAGGGACAGGCCGACTACGAGCAGTACTTC | CASSIGKGQADYEQYF
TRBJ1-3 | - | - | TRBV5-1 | TGCGCCAGCAGCTTGTACACTGGAAACACCATATATTTT | CASSLYTGNTIYF
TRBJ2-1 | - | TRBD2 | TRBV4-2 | TGTGCCAGCAGCCAAATAGCGGGGGGATCCTACAATGAGCAGTTCTTC | CASSQIAGGSYNEQFF
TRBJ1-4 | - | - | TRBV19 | TGTGCCAGTAGTATAATTGGTCGGGCAAGCTATAATGAAAAACTGTTTTTT | CASSIIGRASYNEKLFF
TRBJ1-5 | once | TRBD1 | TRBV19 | TGTGCCAGTACCGGGACAGGGGGCAATCAGCCCCAGCATTTT | CASTGTGGNQPQHF